Sequencing of this TCR beta chain was carried out in a study of metastatic and nonmetastatic thyroid tumors. Overall study: Comparative analysis of repertoires was undertaken across blood and tumor or nodule tissue obtained from malignant and benign thyroid patients.

TCRdb re-called the PCR reads with MiXCR. This sample carries approximately 30,000 clones, 17% of them seen once, and the ten largest clones take around 6.6%. Each patient went into thyroid surgery without having received any treatment. This clone was seen many times. Antigen unknown. Unmatched junction bases numbered 3, after V lost 5 bases and J lost 5 bases. CDR3 length: 13 amino acids. Germline CDR1 and CDR2: SEHNR and FQNEAQ (reference sequence). Study-level findings and limits: When malignant thyroid tumors were compared with benign nodules, TCR beta diversity was reportedly significantly higher in the malignant tumors. This held in both blood and tumor samples.

Sequencing input: blood. The source of this sequence is a female donor with papillary thyroid cancer or a benign thyroid nodule (not recorded which). Some clones in this sample may be carry-over from other donors' samples. The chain employs TRBV7-9 and TRBJ2-5; 9 positions match TRBD1. The CDR3 region is CASSLGQGETQYF. The CDR3 DNA sequence: TGTGCCAGCAGCCTTGGACAGGGGGAGACCCAGTACTTC.